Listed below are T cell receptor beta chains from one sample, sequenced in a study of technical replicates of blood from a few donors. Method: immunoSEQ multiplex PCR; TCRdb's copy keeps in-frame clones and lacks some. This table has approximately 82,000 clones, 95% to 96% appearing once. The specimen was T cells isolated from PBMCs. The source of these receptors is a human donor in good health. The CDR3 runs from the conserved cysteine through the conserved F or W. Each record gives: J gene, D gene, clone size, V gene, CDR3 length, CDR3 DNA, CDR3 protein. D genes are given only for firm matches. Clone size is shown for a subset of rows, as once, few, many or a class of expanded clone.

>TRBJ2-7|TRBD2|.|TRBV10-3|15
TGTGCCATCAGCGGAGAGCGGGAGTTGTCCTACGAGCAGTACTTC
CAISGERELSYEQYF
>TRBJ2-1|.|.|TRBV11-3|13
TGTGCCAGCAGCCGGGATCTTTACAATGAGCAGTTCTTC
CASSRDLYNEQFF
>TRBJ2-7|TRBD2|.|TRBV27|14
TGTGCCAGCAGTCCGGGACTAGCGTTTCCCGAGCAGTACTTC
CASSPGLAFPEQYF
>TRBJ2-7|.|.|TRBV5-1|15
TGCGCCAGCAGCGCCGCGGGACTCGGAGTCTACGAGCAGTACTTC
CASSAAGLGVYEQYF
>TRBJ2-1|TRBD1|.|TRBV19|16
TGTGCCAGTAGTATACTCGGACAGGGGGATTACAATGAGCAGTTCTTC
CASSILGQGDYNEQFF
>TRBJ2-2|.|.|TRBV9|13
TGTGCCAGCAGCTTACTGAACACCGGGGAGCTGTTTTTT
CASSLLNTGELFF
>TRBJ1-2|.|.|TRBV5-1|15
TGCGCCAGCAGCCCCTCTGGGACTGTAAACTATGGCTACACCTTC
CASSPSGTVNYGYTF
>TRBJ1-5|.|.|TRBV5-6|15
TGTGCCAGCAGCCGGGGGGAATTCCTCAATCAGCCCCAGCATTTT
CASSRGEFLNQPQHF
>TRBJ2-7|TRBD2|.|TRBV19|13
TGTGCCAGTAGGACTAGCGGGACGTACGAGCAGTACTTC
CASRTSGTYEQYF
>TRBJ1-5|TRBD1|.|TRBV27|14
TGTGCCAGCAGCCCGGGACAGGGTTATCAGCCCCAGCATTTT
CASSPGQGYQPQHF
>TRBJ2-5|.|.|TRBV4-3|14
TGCGCCAGCAGCCGAGAGAACAGCCAAGAGACCCAGTACTTC
CASSRENSQETQYF
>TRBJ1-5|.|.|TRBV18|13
TGTGCCAGCTCACCGGGGGCCCCCCAGCCCCAGCATTTT
CASSPGAPQPQHF
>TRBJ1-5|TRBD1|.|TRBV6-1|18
TGTGCCAGCAGTGAACTGGACAGGGGTATAGTAAGCAATCAGCCCCAGCATTTT
CASSELDRGIVSNQPQHF
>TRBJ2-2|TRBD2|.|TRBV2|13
TGTGCCAGCAGTCTACTAGCGCCCGGGGAGCTGTTTTTT
CASSLLAPGELFF
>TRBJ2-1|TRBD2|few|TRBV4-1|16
TGCGCCAGCAGCCAAGGGGGACTAGCGGGAGAGAATGAGCAGTTCTTC
CASSQGGLAGENEQFF
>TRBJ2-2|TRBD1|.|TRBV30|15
TGTGCCTGGACTTACAGGGGTAGGGCGCGTGGGGAGCTGTTTTTT
CAWTYRGRARGELFF
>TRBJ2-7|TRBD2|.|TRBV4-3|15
TGCGCCAGCAGCCAAGACTCTAGCGGGAGATACGAGCAGTACTTC
CASSQDSSGRYEQYF
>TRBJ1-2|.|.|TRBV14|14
TGTGCCAGCAGCCAAGATCACAGGGCCTATGGCTACACCTTC
CASSQDHRAYGYTF
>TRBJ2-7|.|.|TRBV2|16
TGTGCCAGCAGTGTTGACTCATGGACAGCCACCTACGAGCAGTACTTC
CASSVDSWTATYEQYF
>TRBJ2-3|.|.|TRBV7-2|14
TGTGCCAGCAGCCCGGACTATCGGGCAGATACGCAGTATTTT
CASSPDYRADTQYF
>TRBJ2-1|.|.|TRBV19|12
TGTGCCAGTAGTAGAGCCTACAATGAGCAGTTCTTC
CASSRAYNEQFF
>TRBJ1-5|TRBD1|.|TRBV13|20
TGTGCCAGCAGCTTTTACCGATGGGACAGGGGGACGTCTAGCAATCAGCCCCAGCATTTT
CASSFYRWDRGTSSNQPQHF
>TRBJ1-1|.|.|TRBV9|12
TGTGCCAGCAGCGTAGATGGCAGGGAAGCTTTCTTT
CASSVDGREAFF
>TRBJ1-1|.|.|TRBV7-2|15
TGTGCCAGCAGCTTATTCGCAGACATGAACACTGAAGCTTTCTTT
CASSLFADMNTEAFF
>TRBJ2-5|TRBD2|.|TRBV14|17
TGTGCCAGCAGCCAAGATCTAGTACTAGCGGGAAAAGAGACCCAGTACTTC
CASSQDLVLAGKETQYF
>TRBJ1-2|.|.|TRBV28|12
TGTGCCAGCAGTTTGAGAGGTGATGGCTACACCTTC
CASSLRGDGYTF
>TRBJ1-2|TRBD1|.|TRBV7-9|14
TGTGCCAGCAGCTTAAGGACAGGGAGCTATGGCTACACCTTC
CASSLRTGSYGYTF
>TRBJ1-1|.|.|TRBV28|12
TGTGCCAGCAGCCCCCTAAACACTGAAGCTTTCTTT
CASSPLNTEAFF
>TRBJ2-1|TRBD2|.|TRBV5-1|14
TGCGCCAGCAGCTCTAGCGGGACAAAGGATGAGCAGTTCTTC
CASSSSGTKDEQFF
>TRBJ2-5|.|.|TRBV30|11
TGTGCGCGGAGGGGCGGGGAGACCCAGTACTTC
CARRGGETQYF
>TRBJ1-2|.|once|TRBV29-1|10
TGCAGCGTTGGAGCAGGGTACTACACCTTC
CSVGAGYYTF
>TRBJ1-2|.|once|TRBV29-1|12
TGCAGCGTAGACTTGTCAGGGAACGGCTACACCTTC
CSVDLSGNGYTF
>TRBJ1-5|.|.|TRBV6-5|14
TGTGCCAGCAGTGAGTTCCTGAGCAATCAGCCCCAGCATTTT
CASSEFLSNQPQHF
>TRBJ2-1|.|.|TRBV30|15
TGTGCCTGGACCCCCGGGAGCCCCTATGGGAATGAGCAGTTCTTC
CAWTPGSPYGNEQFF
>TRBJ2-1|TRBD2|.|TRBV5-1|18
TGCGCCAGCAGCTCCTACCCCGAGACTAGCGGAGCCTACAATGAGCAGTTCTTC
CASSSYPETSGAYNEQFF
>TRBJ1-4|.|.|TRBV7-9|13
TGTGCCAGCAGCTTACTTCGGGAGGGAAAACTGTTTTTT
CASSLLREGKLFF
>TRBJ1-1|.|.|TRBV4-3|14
TGCGCCAGCAGCCAGGCTAGTGATAACACTGAAGCTTTCTTT
CASSQASDNTEAFF
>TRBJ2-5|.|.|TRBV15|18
TGTGCCACCAGCAGACCTTACCCACAGGGTAGGGGGCAAGAGACCCAGTACTTC
CATSRPYPQGRGQETQYF
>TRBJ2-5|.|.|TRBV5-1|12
TGCGCCAGCCGACACAACCAAGAGACCCAGTACTTC
CASRHNQETQYF
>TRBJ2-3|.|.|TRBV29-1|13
TGCAGCGTTGATCGAGGGAACACAGATACGCAGTATTTT
CSVDRGNTDTQYF
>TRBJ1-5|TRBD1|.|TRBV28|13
TGTGCCACCGGGGGGACAGGATTCCAGCCCCAGCATTTT
CATGGTGFQPQHF
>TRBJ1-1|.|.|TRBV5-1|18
TGCGCCAGCAGCTTGGACACGGTCCGGACAATCATGAACACTGAAGCTTTCTTT
CASSLDTVRTIMNTEAFF
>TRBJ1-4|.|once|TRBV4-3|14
TGCGCCAGCAGCCCCAGGGTTTCTAATGAAAAACTGTTTTTT
CASSPRVSNEKLFF
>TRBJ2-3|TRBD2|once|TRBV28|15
TGTGCCAGCAGTTCTAGCGGGGCCAGCACAGATACGCAGTATTTT
CASSSSGASTDTQYF
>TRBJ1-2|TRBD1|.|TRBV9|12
TGTGCCAGCAGCGGACAGGGATTTGGCTACACCTTC
CASSGQGFGYTF
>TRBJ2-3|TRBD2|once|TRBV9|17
TGTGCCAGCAGCGTAGACCCTAGCGGGAGGGCCCGAGATACGCAGTATTTT
CASSVDPSGRARDTQYF
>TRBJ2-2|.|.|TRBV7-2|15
TGTGCCAGCAGCTTAGGGGCTCCGATCACCGGGGAGCTGTTTTTT
CASSLGAPITGELFF
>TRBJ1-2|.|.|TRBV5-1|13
TGCGCCAGCAGCTTGGGGACCAGGGATGGCTACACCTTC
CASSLGTRDGYTF
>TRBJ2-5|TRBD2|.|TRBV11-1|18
TGTGCCAGCAGCCCACCGGGAGGATACGGGAGGGCCTGGGAGACCCAGTACTTC
CASSPPGGYGRAWETQYF
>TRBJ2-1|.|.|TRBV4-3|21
TGCGCCAGCAGCCAAGTTTCGAAAGACAGCCGGGACTTCTACTCCTACAATGAGCAGTTCTTC
CASSQVSKDSRDFYSYNEQFF
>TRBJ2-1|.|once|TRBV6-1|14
TGTGCCAGCAGTGGACCGGGGATGAACAATGAGCAGTTCTTC
CASSGPGMNNEQFF
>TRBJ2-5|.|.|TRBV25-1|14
TGTGCCAGCAGTGAATGGGGGGGCGCGGAGACCCAGTACTTC
CASSEWGGAETQYF
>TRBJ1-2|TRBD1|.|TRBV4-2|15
TGTGCCAGCAGCCAGGAAGCCAGACAGGGAGATGGCTACACCTTC
CASSQEARQGDGYTF
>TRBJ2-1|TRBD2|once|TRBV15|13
TGTGCCACCAGCAGCCCCCCCGGGACTATGCGGTTCTTC
CATSSPPGTMRFF
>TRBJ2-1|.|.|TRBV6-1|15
TGTGCCAGCAGTGAATCAGCGGGCTATTCAAATGAGCAGTTCTTC
CASSESAGYSNEQFF